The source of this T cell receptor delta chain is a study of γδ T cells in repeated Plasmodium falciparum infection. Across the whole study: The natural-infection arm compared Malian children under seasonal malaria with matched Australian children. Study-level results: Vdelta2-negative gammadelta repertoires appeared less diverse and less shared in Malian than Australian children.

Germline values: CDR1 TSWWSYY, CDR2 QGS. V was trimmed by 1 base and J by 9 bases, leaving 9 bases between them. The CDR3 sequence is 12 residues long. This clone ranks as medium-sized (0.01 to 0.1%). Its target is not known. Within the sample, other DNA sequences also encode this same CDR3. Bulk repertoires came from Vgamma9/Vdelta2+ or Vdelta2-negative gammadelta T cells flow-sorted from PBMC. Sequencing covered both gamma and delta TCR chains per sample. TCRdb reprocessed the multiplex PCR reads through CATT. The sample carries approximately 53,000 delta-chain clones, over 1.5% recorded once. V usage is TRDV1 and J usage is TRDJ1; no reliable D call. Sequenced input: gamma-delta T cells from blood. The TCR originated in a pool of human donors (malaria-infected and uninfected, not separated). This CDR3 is CALGEPRGELIF. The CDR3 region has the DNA TGTGCTCTTGGGGAACCCCGAGGGGAACTCATCTTT.